Shown below are 13 T cell receptor beta chains from a single sample sequenced in a study of blood T cell repertoires in COVID-19. Assay: immunoSEQ multiplex PCR; the TCRdb copy retains only in-frame clones and omits some. The profile shows about 300,000 clones, about nine tenths of them singletons. Sequenced: peripheral blood. Receptors originate from a woman aged 25-40 years who had recovered from COVID-19.

V and J are TRBV5-4 and TRBJ2-3; D may be TRBD1 (5 bases). The V gene lost 1 base and the J gene lost 3 bases, with 12 bases spanning the gap. CDR3 length: 15 residues. Germline V gene sequence: CDR1 SGHNT, CDR2 YYREEE (reference sequence). The CDR3 DNA reads TGTGCCAGCAGCTTGCAGGCTTCAGGGACAGATACGCAGTATTTT. Amino acid sequence: CASSLQASGTDTQYF.

This chain uses TRBV5-1 with TRBJ1-6, with D possibly being TRBD1 (6 bases). V lost 2 bases and J lost 7, with 19 bases in between. There are 17 residues in the CDR3. The germline V gene encodes CDR1 SGHRS and CDR2 YFSETQ. The CDR3 sequence is CASSFGENRADNSPLHF. For the CDR3, the DNA is TGCGCCAGCAGCTTCGGGGAAAACAGGGCTGACAATTCACCCCTCCACTTT.

The chain is built from TRBV6-1 and TRBJ1-6; D gene ambiguous. This CDR3 has 17 amino acids. V lost 0 bases and J lost 1, with 10 bases in between. Germline CDR1 and CDR2: MNHNS and SASEGT. This CDR3 reads CASSEAVRGSYNSPLHF. The DNA for the CDR3 is TGTGCCAGCAGTGAAGCGGTTCGGGGTTCCTATAATTCACCCCTCCACTTT.

V is TRBV6-5 and J is TRBJ2-4; a possible D gene is TRBD1 (6 bases). Trimming left V 6 bases short and J 9 bases short, with 12 bases between. Germline values: CDR1 MNHEY, CDR2 SVGAGI. The CDR3 runs 12 residues. The CDR3 region is CASSADRIIQYF. In DNA form, the CDR3 reads TGTGCCAGCAGCGCTGACAGGATCATTCAGTACTTC.

The rearrangement joins TRBV19 to TRBJ2-3, with D perhaps matching TRBD2 (5 bases). Germline CDR1 is LNHDA and CDR2 is SQIVND (reference sequence). This CDR3 is built from 13 residues. The germline V and J ends were trimmed by 5 bases and 6 bases, with 12 bases remaining between them. CDR3 sequence reads: CASSPDSGDTQYF. CDR3 in DNA: TGTGCCAGTAGTCCGGACTCGGGGGATACGCAGTATTTT.

The V and J genes are TRBV6-5 and TRBJ1-2, with 7 bases fitting TRBD1. Germline assignment: CDR1 MNHEY and CDR2 SVGAGI. The V gene end was trimmed by 6 bases and the J gene end by 4 bases; junction bases not matched to a gene: 11. The CDR3 is made up of 15 amino acids. In DNA, the CDR3 is TGTGCCAGCAGCTCCGCCCGACAGGGAGGCTATGGCTACACCTTC. This encodes CASSSARQGGYGYTF.

This chain connects TRBV7-8 to TRBJ1-2; 9 bases fit TRBD1. The CDR3 spans 14 residues. The germline gives CDR1 SGHVS, CDR2 FQNEAQ. Trimming took 1 base from V and 3 from J; bases not matched to a gene: 0. Here the CDR3 reads CASSLGTGDYGYTF. CDR3 in DNA: TGTGCCAGCAGCTTAGGGACAGGGGACTATGGCTACACCTTC.

In this sample, this clone turned up once. This chain connects TRBV15 to TRBJ2-7; TRBD1 matches 8 bases. The CDR3 extends over 15 amino acids. Germline V lookup: CDR1 LNHNV, CDR2 YYDKDF (reference sequence). Trimming removed 6 bases from V and 4 bases from J; junction bases left unmatched: 11. CDR3 residues: CATRRETGARYEQYF. Written as DNA, the CDR3 is TGTGCCACCAGACGAGAGACAGGGGCGCGGTACGAGCAGTACTTC.

V gene TRBV11-1 combines with J gene TRBJ1-1; 10 nucleotides match TRBD1. The length of the CDR3 is 13 residues. CDR1 SGHAT and CDR2 FQDESV come from the germline V gene (reference sequence). The V and J ends lost 7 bases and 4 bases, in that order; junction bases with no gene match: 3. The CDR3 bases are TGTGCCAGCACCTGGACAGGGGGCACTGAAGCTTTCTTT. Residues: CASTWTGGTEAFF.

The V and J genes are TRBV2 and TRBJ2-3, with 9 bases matching TRBD2. The CDR3 runs to 14 residues. From germline, CDR1 is SNHLY and CDR2 FYNNEI. V shed 9 bases and J 6 bases; nucleotides not matched to a gene: 10. The CDR3 region has the DNA TGTGCCAGTTATACGCGGGGGGGAGGGGATACGCAGTATTTT. Amino acid sequence: CASYTRGGGDTQYF.

The chain is built from TRBV19 and TRBJ1-5; the match to TRBD1 covers 7 bases. Germline V gene lookup returns CDR1 LNHDA and CDR2 SQIVND (reference sequence). This CDR3 is built from 15 residues. The V and J ends lost 5 bases and 10 bases, in that order; junction bases with no gene match: 14. The CDR3 sequence is CASSLWTGPRNPQHF. CDR3 coding DNA: TGTGCCAGTAGTCTTTGGACAGGCCCTCGGAACCCCCAGCATTTT.

The chain is built from TRBV18 and TRBJ1-1; D not certain. The V gene's germline CDR1 is KGHSH and CDR2 LQKENI. CDR3 length: 14 residues. V was shortened by 5 bases and J by 3 bases, with 13 bases between the two germline ends. CDR3 residues: CASSVTSDYTEAFF. DNA for the CDR3: TGTGCCAGCTCAGTCACGAGCGATTACACTGAAGCTTTCTTT. Combining the CDR3 with reference TRBV18 and TRBJ1-1 gives the whole variable domain NAGVMQNPRHLVRRRGQEARLRCSPMKGHSHVYWYRQLPEEGLKFMVYLQKENIIDESGMPKERFSAEFPKEGPSILRIQQVVRGDSAAYFCASSVTSDYTEAFFGQGTRLTVV.

The rearrangement uses TRBV3-1 (or the pseudogene TRBV3-2) and TRBJ2-5, with 8 bases fitting TRBD2. This CDR3 has 15 amino acids. CDR1 is LGHDT and CDR2 is YNNKEL in the germline V gene (reference sequence). After removal of 4 bases from V and 6 bases from J, the junction contained 10 bases not matched to a gene. The chain's CDR3 is CASSPRTGGPKTQYF. Here the CDR3 DNA reads TGTGCCAGCAGCCCTCGGACGGGGGGGCCGAAGACCCAGTACTTC.